These 6 T cell receptor beta chains share one sample of origin, sequenced in a study of cytomegalovirus exposure and HLA in healthy donors. PCR used 60 Vbeta primers and 13 Jbeta primers. Produced via immunoSEQ multiplex PCR; TCRdb's table is partial and in-frame only. Among approximately 110,000 clones listed, about two thirds were seen once. The sample comprised PBMCs. The receptors were gathered from a man in his 60s in good health and CMV-seropositive.

Regarding this clone: Mismatch with germline at one junction end may stem from a read error. This chain connects TRBV7-7 to TRBJ2-1; TRBD1 might be the D (6 bases). This CDR3 has 15 amino acids. Germline V gene lookup returns CDR1 SSHAT and CDR2 FNYEAQ (reference sequence). In nucleotides, the CDR3 is TGTGCTAGCAGCTTGTCAGGGGACGGGGAACATGAGCAGTTCTTC. As protein: CASSLSGDGEHEQFF.

J is TRBJ1-3 and V is TRBV2; 7 positions agree with TRBD1. Germline CDR1 and CDR2: SNHLY and FYNNEI. J gave up 2 bases and V 5 bases, and 3 bases lay outside the gene matches. The CDR3 has 14 residues. In DNA form, the CDR3 reads TGTGCCAGCAGTCAAGACAGGGCTGGAAACACCATATATTTT. It codes for CASSQDRAGNTIYF. The full variable domain, its missing parts supplied by reference TRBV2 and TRBJ1-3, is EPEVTQTPSHQVTQMGQEVILRCVPISNHLYFYWYRQILGQKVEFLVSFYNNEISEKSEIFDDQFSVERPDGSNFTLKIRSTKLEDSAMYFCASSQDRAGNTIYFGEGSWLTVV.

V is TRBV30 and J is TRBJ2-5, with a tentative D call TRBD1 (5 bases). Trimming removed 3 bases from V and 4 bases from J, with 15 bases in between. This CDR3 spans 14 amino acids. Looked up from germline, CDR1 is GTSNPN and CDR2 is SVGIG (reference sequence). This CDR3 is CAWRGRVSSETQYF. As DNA, the CDR3 is TGTGCCTGGAGAGGCAGGGTCAGCTCAGAGACCCAGTACTTC.

This clone has only one observation. V and J are TRBV5-4 and TRBJ2-1; perhaps TRBD1 as D (5 bases). Trimming shortened V by 4 bases and J by 8 bases, and 13 bases separated the two germline ends. The CDR3 covers 13 residues. Germline-derived CDR1 and CDR2 are SGHNT and YYREEE (reference sequence). The CDR3 loop is CASSPHLGDEQFF. The CDR3 nucleotides read TGTGCCAGCAGCCCACATCTAGGGGATGAGCAGTTCTTC.

The chain links TRBV5-1 to TRBJ2-7, with TRBD1 matching over 8 bases. This CDR3 contains 16 residues. V was clipped by 5 bases and J by 6 bases; unmatched bases: 16. The germline CDR1 and CDR2 sequences are SGHRS and YFSETQ. Here the CDR3 reads CASRLTWTGISLEQYF. CDR3 bases: TGCGCCAGCAGATTGACTTGGACAGGGATCAGTCTCGAGCAGTACTTC.

The chain combines TRBV5-6 with TRBJ1-2; 7 bases are a match to TRBD1. Germline V gives CDR1 SGHDT, CDR2 YYEEEE. V was clipped by 3 bases and J by 14 bases; unmatched bases: 19. The CDR3 has 15 residues. The CDR3 coding sequence is TGTGCCAGCAGCTCGCTTGGGACAGACCCCCTTTCCTGGACCTTC. This encodes CASSSLGTDPLSWTF.